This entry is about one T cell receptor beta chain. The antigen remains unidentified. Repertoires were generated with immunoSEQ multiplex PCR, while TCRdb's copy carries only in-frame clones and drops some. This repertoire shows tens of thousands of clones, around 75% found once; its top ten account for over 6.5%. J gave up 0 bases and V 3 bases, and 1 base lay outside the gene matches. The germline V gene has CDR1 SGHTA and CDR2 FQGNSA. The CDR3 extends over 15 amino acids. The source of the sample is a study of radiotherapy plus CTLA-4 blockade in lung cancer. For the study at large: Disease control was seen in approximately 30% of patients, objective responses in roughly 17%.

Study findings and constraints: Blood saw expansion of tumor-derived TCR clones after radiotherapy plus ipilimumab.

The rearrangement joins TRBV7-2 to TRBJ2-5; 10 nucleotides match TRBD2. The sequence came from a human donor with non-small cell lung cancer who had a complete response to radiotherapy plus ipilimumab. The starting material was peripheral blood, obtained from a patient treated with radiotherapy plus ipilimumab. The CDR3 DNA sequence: TGTGCCAGCAGCTTTAGCGGGGGGTACCAAGAGACCCAGTACTTC. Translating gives CASSFSGGYQETQYF.